Following are 8 T cell receptor beta chains from one sample sequenced in a study of early T cells in non-severe SARS-CoV-2 infection. TCRdb independently ran MiXCR on the 5' RACE reads; one entry per CDR3 protein. The sample shows tens of thousands of distinct CDR3 sequences, 12% of them seen only once. Sequencing was done on a sample of whole blood. These receptor sequences come from an adult who was a healthcare worker with PCR-confirmed SARS-CoV-2 infection or an uninfected control (not recorded which).

J is TRBJ2-1 and V is TRBV7-9; D unresolved. CDR3 size: 16 residues. V lost 2 bases, J lost 0 bases, and 11 bases lay in between. The germline V gene encodes CDR1 SEHNR and CDR2 FQNEAQ (reference sequence). The CDR3 region is CASSLYRRSSYNEQFF. CDR3 coding DNA: TGTGCCAGCAGCTTATACCGGCGATCCTCCTACAATGAGCAGTTCTTC.

This clonotype turned up a few times. The chain has TRBV6-4 and TRBJ2-7, with 7 positions matching TRBD2. With V trimmed by 4 bases and J by 5 bases, 8 bases remained unmatched. CDR1 MRHNA and CDR2 SNTAGT come from the germline V gene. The CDR3 runs to 14 residues. This chain's CDR3 is CASSGNGRADEQYF. The CDR3 coding sequence is TGTGCCAGCAGTGGGAATGGGAGGGCCGACGAGCAGTACTTC.

Notes on this clonotype: The junction departs from the called germline gene at one end, perhaps through a read error. CDR3 nucleotide sequence: TGCGGTGCACCTGGACAGGCTAACTATGGCTACACCTTC. It is translated as CGAPGQANYGYTF. The chain links TRBV20-1 to TRBJ1-2, with TRBD1 identical over 7 bases. Germline V gene sequence: CDR1 DFQATT, CDR2 SNEGSKA (reference sequence). The CDR3 is 13 residues long.

This clonotype has at least ten counts. V is TRBV5-1 and J is TRBJ2-2; TRBD2 matches at 8 bases. The CDR3 is 16 residues long. The J segment lost 5 bases and the V segment lost 4 bases, leaving 10 bases of the junction unmatched. Per germline, CDR1 SGHRS and CDR2 YFSETQ. This CDR3 is CASSPPGRGLTGELFF. The CDR3 DNA reads TGCGCCAGCAGCCCCCCCGGGAGGGGGTTGACCGGGGAGCTGTTTTTT.

The chain is built from TRBV12-3 or TRBV12-4 and TRBJ1-1; 7 bases match TRBD1. V lost 6 bases and J lost 8; bases outside the gene matches: 9. The CDR3 contains 13 residues. The CDR3 is CASRPRGTAEAFF. CDR3 nucleotides: TGTGCCAGCAGGCCCCGAGGGACAGCCGAAGCTTTCTTT.

In its sample, this clonotype was seen a few times. The V call is TRBV27, the J call TRBJ2-6; no reliable D call. The CDR3 loop spans 14 amino acids. Germline V gene sequence: CDR1 MNHEY, CDR2 SMNVEV (reference sequence). Between the trimmed V and J ends, which lost 5 bases and 1 base, there was a span of 6 bases. The DNA for the CDR3 is TGTGCCAGCAGTCCGGCGTCTGGGGCCAACGTCCTGACTTTC. It is translated as CASSPASGANVLTF.

CDR3 in amino acids: CASSLGGSANSPLHF. CDR3 DNA sequence: TGTGCCAGCAGCTTAGGGGGGTCGGCCAATTCACCCCTCCACTTT. The chain recombines TRBV7-3 with TRBJ1-6; the D gene is possibly TRBD1 (5 bases). Germline V gene data show CDR1 as SGHTA and CDR2 as FQGTGA. V was clipped by 2 bases and J by 7 bases, with 12 bases between them. The CDR3 runs to 15 residues.

The V gene is TRBV6-1, the J gene TRBJ2-2; TRBD2 agrees at 8 bases. In germline, CDR1 is MNHNS, CDR2 SASEGT. This CDR3 has 17 residues. The V segment lost 7 bases and the J segment 3 bases; nucleotides outside the gene matches: 13. DNA of the CDR3: TGTGCCAGCACCCCCGGAGTAGCGGGGTTTTACACCGGGGAGCTGTTTTTT. Its protein product is CASTPGVAGFYTGELFF.